The next 16 T cell receptor beta chains were all read from a single sample in a study of blood T cell repertoires in COVID-19. Assay: immunoSEQ multiplex PCR; the TCRdb copy retains only in-frame clones and omits some. The sample has around 250,000 clones; 90% are singletons. Source material: peripheral blood. All receptors come from a woman between 55 and 75 years old with COVID-19, enrolled during active disease.

This clone was seen just once. The J gene is TRBJ2-7, the V gene TRBV18; 7 positions agree with TRBD1. The CDR3 has 16 residues. The V gene's germline CDR1 is KGHSH and CDR2 LQKENI. V gave up 0 bases and J gave up 5 bases; unmatched junction bases: 10. CDR3 residues: CASSPPQSQGVHEQYF. The CDR3 DNA is TGTGCCAGCTCACCACCGCAATCCCAGGGGGTTCACGAGCAGTACTTC.

The genes are TRBV6-2 or TRBV6-3 and TRBJ2-4; TRBD2 aligns across 9 bases. V shed 2 bases and J 3 bases; nucleotides not matched to a gene: 8. The CDR3 spans 17 residues. Germline CDR1 reads MNHEY; CDR2 reads SVGEGT. CDR3 nucleotide sequence: TGTGCCAGCAGTTACCGTGCGGGGGGGTCGGGCAAAAACATTCAGTACTTC. Its translation is CASSYRAGGSGKNIQYF.

J is TRBJ2-1 and V is TRBV7-9, with TRBD1 matching over 9 bases. V dropped 6 bases and J dropped 6; count of bases not matched to a gene: 6. The CDR3 has 14 amino acids. CDR1 is SEHNR and CDR2 is FQNEAQ in the germline V gene (reference sequence). CDR3 loop: CASRPGTGSNEQFF. CDR3 in DNA: TGTGCCAGCAGACCCGGGACAGGGAGCAATGAGCAGTTCTTC.

The CDR3 coding sequence is TGTGCCAGCACCCCGAGGCACCAAGCGGTTGGCTACACCTTC. The encoded protein is CASTPRHQAVGYTF. The gene calls are TRBV6-2 or TRBV6-3 and TRBJ1-2; D gene ambiguous. The V gene's germline CDR1 is MNHEY and CDR2 SVGEGT. V shed 7 bases and J shed 7 bases, with 19 bases lying between them. The CDR3 totals 14 residues.

V gene TRBV7-9 combines with J gene TRBJ1-3; 8 nucleotides agree with TRBD1. The CDR3 sequence is 17 residues long. V was pared by 6 bases and J by 1 base, with 11 bases of the junction left unmatched. Germline-derived CDR1 and CDR2 are SEHNR and FQNEAQ (reference sequence). This CDR3 reads CASRRVRGLVSGNTIYF. In DNA form, the CDR3 reads TGTGCCAGCAGGCGTGTCAGGGGGCTGGTATCTGGAAACACCATATATTTT.

This chain joins TRBV19 and TRBJ2-3; TRBD1 matches 8 bases. CDR3 length: 13 amino acids. Trimming at V came to 7 bases and at J to 5 bases, leaving 5 bases not matched to a gene. Germline V CDR1 and CDR2: LNHDA, SQIVND (reference sequence). The CDR3 DNA follows: TGTGCCAGTACTAGGACAGGGAGAGATACGCAGTATTTT. Translating it yields CASTRTGRDTQYF. The full variable domain, its missing parts supplied by reference TRBV19 and TRBJ2-3, is DGGITQSPKYLFRKEGQNVTLSCEQNLNHDAMYWYRQDPGQGLRLIYYSQIVNDFQKGDIAEGYSVSREKKESFPLTVTSAQKNPTAFYLCASTRTGRDTQYFGPGTRLTVL.

The chain joins TRBV7-6 to TRBJ2-7; 8 bases match TRBD1. The CDR3 consists of 14 residues. With 4 bases clipped from V and 6 bases from J, the junction kept 8 bases outside the gene matches. Germline V gene data show CDR1 as SGHVS and CDR2 as FNYEAQ. CDR3 DNA sequence: TGTGCCAGCAGCTCCGCCCCAGGGGGCGCCGAGCAGTACTTC. As protein: CASSSAPGGAEQYF.

This clone has just a few counts. The genes are TRBV29-1 and TRBJ1-3; no reliable D call. The CDR3 contains 14 residues. Germline V CDR1 and CDR2: SQVTM, ANQGSEA. V was cut by 7 bases and J by 0 bases, with 13 bases left in between. The CDR3 DNA is TGCAGCGCCCAACCCGGGGACTCTGGAAACACCATATATTTT. The encoded protein is CSAQPGDSGNTIYF.

CDR3 bases: TGTGCCAGCAGCGTAGAGCCGGTGGGGGGGGCCAAAAACATTCAGTACTTC. The encoded protein is CASSVEPVGGAKNIQYF. The V call is TRBV9, the J call TRBJ2-4; TRBD2 aligns across 7 bases. The CDR3 sequence is 17 residues long. V shed 0 bases, J shed 1 base, and the junction held 7 bases outside the gene matches. CDR1 and CDR2 from the germline V gene are SGDLS and YYNGEE.

This chain joins TRBV2 and TRBJ2-1; maybe TRBD1 (6 bases). Germline V CDR1 and CDR2: SNHLY, FYNNEI. The CDR3 consists of 16 residues. V lost 4 bases to trimming and J lost 3 bases, with 16 bases between them. The CDR3 sequence: CASSAQQGRFYNEQFF. The CDR3 coding sequence is TGTGCCAGCAGTGCTCAACAGGGCCGGTTCTACAATGAGCAGTTCTTC. Full variable domain (outside the CDR3, taken from reference TRBV2 and TRBJ2-1): EPEVTQTPSHQVTQMGQEVILRCVPISNHLYFYWYRQILGQKVEFLVSFYNNEISEKSEIFDDQFSVERPDGSNFTLKIRSTKLEDSAMYFCASSAQQGRFYNEQFFGPGTRLTVL.

This chain links TRBV19 with TRBJ2-3, with 8 bases matching TRBD2. Unmatched junction bases numbered 20, after V lost 7 bases and J lost 2 bases. Germline V gene lookup returns CDR1 LNHDA and CDR2 SQIVND (reference sequence). The CDR3 consists of 19 residues. The CDR3 nucleotides are TGTGCCAGTACCCGGGGGACTAGACTGTTTCCGACTTCCACAGATACGCAGTATTTT. Translation: CASTRGTRLFPTSTDTQYF.

The chain couples TRBV27 to TRBJ2-1, with TRBD2 matching over 11 bases. Germline lookup yields CDR1 MNHEY and CDR2 SMNVEV (reference sequence). V lost 5 bases, J lost 7 bases, and 16 bases stayed unmatched. There are 18 residues in the CDR3. This CDR3 reads CASSPLFRLAGGLNEQFF. DNA for the CDR3: TGTGCCAGCAGTCCCCTTTTCCGGCTAGCGGGGGGACTTAATGAGCAGTTCTTC.

V is TRBV30 and J is TRBJ1-3; TRBD1 aligns across 8 bases. Germline V gene data show CDR1 as GTSNPN and CDR2 as SVGIG (reference sequence). There are 15 residues in the CDR3. V lost 3 bases and J lost 0; bases outside the gene matches: 4. The CDR3 spells CAWRRTGNSGNTIYF. Here the CDR3 DNA reads TGTGCCTGGAGAAGGACAGGGAACTCTGGAAACACCATATATTTT.

The chain combines TRBV11-2 with TRBJ1-6; the D gene is possibly TRBD1 (6 bases). Trimming stripped 6 bases from V and 5 bases from J, with 11 bases between. The CDR3 runs 14 residues. In germline, CDR1 is SGHAT, CDR2 FQNNGV. CDR3 in amino acids: CASRTGTNNSPLHF. Here the CDR3 DNA reads TGTGCCAGCAGAACAGGGACAAATAATTCACCCCTCCACTTT.

This chain connects TRBV9 to TRBJ1-5; TRBD1 might be the D (5 bases). The CDR3 spans 15 residues. CDR1 SGDLS and CDR2 YYNGEE come from the germline V gene. V lost 3 bases and J lost 3, with 13 bases in between. In DNA form, the CDR3 reads TGTGCCAGCAGCGCCTACCGACAGCTCAATCAGCCCCAGCATTTT. This gives the protein CASSAYRQLNQPQHF. Supplemented by reference TRBV9 and TRBJ1-5, the full variable domain reads DSGVTQTPKHLITATGQRVTLRCSPRSGDLSVYWYQQSLDQGLQFLIQYYNGEERAKGNILERFSAQQFPDLHSELNLSSLELGDSALYFCASSAYRQLNQPQHFGDGTRLSIL.

The chain recombines TRBV25-1 with TRBJ1-1; 10 nucleotides align to TRBD1. V lost 4 bases to trimming and J lost 1 base; unmatched junction nucleotides: 6. This CDR3 is 16 amino acids long. The V gene's germline CDR1 is MGHDK and CDR2 SYGVNS. CDR3: CASSGPRQGANTEAFF. Written as DNA, the CDR3 is TGTGCCAGCAGTGGGCCCCGACAGGGGGCGAACACTGAAGCTTTCTTT. The entire variable domain, with the rest obtained from reference TRBV25-1 and TRBJ1-1, is as follows: EADIYQTPRYLVIGTGKKITLECSQTMGHDKMYWYQQDPGMELHLIHYSYGVNSTEKGDLSSESTVSRIRTEHFPLTLESARPSHTSQYLCASSGPRQGANTEAFFGQGTRLTVV.